One TCR beta chain is described in this entry. This sample was included in a study of cytomegalovirus exposure and HLA in healthy donors. Whole-study context: The roughly 120 million unique TCR beta sequences, from approximately 170 million T cells, were found by an earlier analysis.

Vbeta (60) and Jbeta (13) primers were used in the PCR. Clones were read by immunoSEQ multiplex PCR, and TCRdb kept only the in-frame ones, dropping some. The sample yields around 170,000 clones, over 60% seen once. The receptor was derived from a man younger than 30 in good health and CMV-seronegative. Sequencing used PBMCs.

CDR3 nucleotide sequence: TGTGCCAGCAGCACTTTGAAAACCACAGGGGAAGACGATGGCTACACCTTC. This sequence encodes CASSTLKTTGEDDGYTF. The V call is TRBV21-1, the J call TRBJ1-2; TRBD1, the table's D call, lacks a check against the DNA. TRBV21-1 is deemed a pseudogene. This CDR3 is 17 amino acids long.